A selection of T cell receptor beta chains follows, all from one sample in a study of cytomegalovirus exposure and HLA in healthy donors. Sequencing was performed with immunoSEQ multiplex PCR; in TCRdb, only in-frame clones are kept and a portion is missing. The sample yields 70,000 or so clones, 94% seen once. Sequenced material: PBMCs. The source is a young woman in good health and CMV-seronegative. CDR3s include the opening cysteine and the closing phenylalanine or tryptophan. Each record gives: J gene, V gene, D gene, CDR3 length, clone size, CDR3 DNA, CDR3 protein. The D gene is left open where the match is weak. Rows may omit the clone size; those that give it use once, few, many or a size class.

j_call: TRBJ2-2
v_call: TRBV5-4
d_call: TRBD2
cdr3_length: 16
clone_size: .
cdr3_nt: TGTGCCAGCAGCTTGGCTAGCGGGGGGGCCGGTGGGGAGCTGTTTTTT
cdr3_aa: CASSLASGGAGGELFF

j_call: TRBJ2-5
v_call: TRBV10-2
d_call: TRBD1
cdr3_length: 14
clone_size: .
cdr3_nt: TGCGCCAGCAGTGGGTCGACAGGGGTCGAGACCCAGTACTTC
cdr3_aa: CASSGSTGVETQYF

j_call: TRBJ2-1
v_call: TRBV29-1
d_call: TRBD2
cdr3_length: 14
clone_size: .
cdr3_nt: TGCAGCGCCCATAGCGGGGGGGGGTACAATGAGCAGTTCTTC
cdr3_aa: CSAHSGGGYNEQFF

j_call: TRBJ2-1
v_call: TRBV6-5
d_call: TRBD2
cdr3_length: 16
clone_size: once
cdr3_nt: TGTGCCAGCAGTTCCCAGGCACTAGCGGGAGAGAGTGAGCAGTTCTTC
cdr3_aa: CASSSQALAGESEQFF

j_call: TRBJ2-3
v_call: TRBV11-2
d_call: .
cdr3_length: 12
clone_size: .
cdr3_nt: TGTGCCAGCAGCGGGCGCACAGATACGCAGTATTTT
cdr3_aa: CASSGRTDTQYF

j_call: TRBJ2-5
v_call: TRBV6-5
d_call: .
cdr3_length: 15
clone_size: .
cdr3_nt: TGTGCCAGCAGTCCCCAAAGAAGCTCCCAAGAGACCCAGTACTTC
cdr3_aa: CASSPQRSSQETQYF

j_call: TRBJ1-3
v_call: TRBV28
d_call: .
cdr3_length: 15
clone_size: .
cdr3_nt: TGTGCCAGCAGTAGGACAGAGAGCTCTGGAAACACCATATATTTT
cdr3_aa: CASSRTESSGNTIYF

j_call: TRBJ1-3
v_call: TRBV5-1
d_call: TRBD1
cdr3_length: 14
clone_size: .
cdr3_nt: TGCGCCAGCAGGGGGACAGGGACTGGAAACACCATATATTTT
cdr3_aa: CASRGTGTGNTIYF

j_call: TRBJ1-1
v_call: TRBV27
d_call: TRBD1
cdr3_length: 14
clone_size: .
cdr3_nt: TGTGCCAGCAGGATATCTACAGGGGGCACTGAAGCTTTCTTT
cdr3_aa: CASRISTGGTEAFF

j_call: TRBJ1-2
v_call: TRBV18
d_call: .
cdr3_length: 15
clone_size: .
cdr3_nt: TGTGCCAGCCCAAACCGCAGGGAATGGCTCTATGGCTACACCTTC
cdr3_aa: CASPNRREWLYGYTF

j_call: TRBJ2-5
v_call: TRBV4-1
d_call: .
cdr3_length: 14
clone_size: .
cdr3_nt: TGCGCCAGCAGCCCTCCTTTTGGGAGAGAGACCCAGTACTTC
cdr3_aa: CASSPPFGRETQYF

j_call: TRBJ1-4
v_call: TRBV7-6
d_call: TRBD1
cdr3_length: 18
clone_size: once
cdr3_nt: TGTGCCAGCAGCAAATATGCGCCGGCCGGGACAGGGAATGAAAAACTGTTTTTT
cdr3_aa: CASSKYAPAGTGNEKLFF

j_call: TRBJ2-5
v_call: TRBV6-1
d_call: TRBD1
cdr3_length: 15
clone_size: .
cdr3_nt: TGTGCCAGCAGTGAGAAGCAGGGGGCCAGTGAGACCCAGTACTTC
cdr3_aa: CASSEKQGASETQYF

j_call: TRBJ2-1
v_call: TRBV29-1
d_call: .
cdr3_length: 12
clone_size: .
cdr3_nt: TGCAGCGTTGGTAGGGGCGGCAATGAGCAGTTCTTC
cdr3_aa: CSVGRGGNEQFF

j_call: TRBJ2-7
v_call: TRBV5-5
d_call: .
cdr3_length: 12
clone_size: .
cdr3_nt: TGTGCCAGCAGCTTGGACCTAAACGAGCAGTACTTC
cdr3_aa: CASSLDLNEQYF

j_call: TRBJ2-5
v_call: TRBV10-3
d_call: TRBD1
cdr3_length: 15
clone_size: .
cdr3_nt: TGTGCCATCAGTCTCGGCAGGGGGAATCAAGAGACCCAGTACTTC
cdr3_aa: CAISLGRGNQETQYF

j_call: TRBJ1-1
v_call: TRBV25-1
d_call: .
cdr3_length: 12
clone_size: once
cdr3_nt: TGTGCCAGCAGTGTAACAGAGACTGAAGCTTTCTTT
cdr3_aa: CASSVTETEAFF

j_call: TRBJ1-1
v_call: TRBV28
d_call: .
cdr3_length: 14
clone_size: .
cdr3_nt: TGTGCCAGCAGTTCTCAGACAGGGAACACTGAAGCTTTCTTT
cdr3_aa: CASSSQTGNTEAFF

j_call: TRBJ2-6
v_call: TRBV6-1
d_call: TRBD1
cdr3_length: 15
clone_size: .
cdr3_nt: TGTGCCAGCAGATCGACAGGGCTTGGGGCCAACGTCCTGACTTTC
cdr3_aa: CASRSTGLGANVLTF

j_call: TRBJ1-6
v_call: TRBV2
d_call: TRBD1
cdr3_length: 18
clone_size: .
cdr3_nt: TGTGCCAGCAGTCAACAGGACAGGGAATTTCGGAAAGGTTCACCCCTCCACTTT
cdr3_aa: CASSQQDREFRKGSPLHF

j_call: TRBJ1-2
v_call: TRBV7-2
d_call: .
cdr3_length: 13
clone_size: .
cdr3_nt: TGTGCCAGCAGCTTAGTGAACGGGAATGGCTACACCTTC
cdr3_aa: CASSLVNGNGYTF

j_call: TRBJ2-7
v_call: TRBV7-2
d_call: TRBD2
cdr3_length: 14
clone_size: .
cdr3_nt: TGTGCCAGCAGCCCTAGCGGGGGAGGGGGCGAGCAGTACTTC
cdr3_aa: CASSPSGGGGEQYF

j_call: TRBJ1-1
v_call: TRBV19
d_call: .
cdr3_length: 16
clone_size: .
cdr3_nt: TGTGCCAGTAGTATGCGGCAGGGAGGGGCGTACACTGAAGCTTTCTTT
cdr3_aa: CASSMRQGGAYTEAFF

j_call: TRBJ2-5
v_call: TRBV28
d_call: .
cdr3_length: 14
clone_size: .
cdr3_nt: TGTGCCAGCAGATCGGGAGCGGACCAAGAGACCCAGTACTTC
cdr3_aa: CASRSGADQETQYF

j_call: TRBJ2-7
v_call: TRBV5-1
d_call: TRBD1
cdr3_length: 13
clone_size: once
cdr3_nt: TGCGCCAGCAGCGTATGGACAGGGCACGAGCAGTACTTC
cdr3_aa: CASSVWTGHEQYF

j_call: TRBJ2-3
v_call: TRBV21-1
d_call: .
cdr3_length: 15
clone_size: .
cdr3_nt: TGTGCCAGCCGTAGACAGGGAGAGGGCACAGATACGCAGTATTTT
cdr3_aa: CASRRQGEGTDTQYF

j_call: TRBJ2-7
v_call: TRBV18
d_call: .
cdr3_length: 13
clone_size: few
cdr3_nt: TGTGCCAGCTCACCACGTACTGGCTACGAGCAGTACTTC
cdr3_aa: CASSPRTGYEQYF

j_call: TRBJ2-1
v_call: TRBV4-1
d_call: TRBD2
cdr3_length: 15
clone_size: .
cdr3_nt: TGCGCCAGCAGCCACGCGGGGGGTAGCTACAATGAGCAGTTCTTC
cdr3_aa: CASSHAGGSYNEQFF

j_call: TRBJ2-7
v_call: TRBV27
d_call: TRBD2
cdr3_length: 18
clone_size: .
cdr3_nt: TGTGCCAGCAGTTTTACAGGGGGGACTAGCGGGCAAGTCTACGAGCAGTACTTC
cdr3_aa: CASSFTGGTSGQVYEQYF

j_call: TRBJ2-5
v_call: TRBV7-2
d_call: .
cdr3_length: 14
clone_size: .
cdr3_nt: TGTGCCAGCAGCTCCGACGGCCGAGCGGAGACCCAGTACTTC
cdr3_aa: CASSSDGRAETQYF

j_call: TRBJ2-3
v_call: TRBV4-2
d_call: .
cdr3_length: 14
clone_size: .
cdr3_nt: TGTGCCAGCAGCCCCCCCGGCAGGGCAGATACGCAGTATTTT
cdr3_aa: CASSPPGRADTQYF

j_call: TRBJ2-7
v_call: TRBV9
d_call: TRBD2
cdr3_length: 15
clone_size: .
cdr3_nt: TGTGCCAGCAGCGTATCTAGCGGGATAAGCTACGAGCAGTACTTC
cdr3_aa: CASSVSSGISYEQYF

j_call: TRBJ2-2
v_call: TRBV5-1
d_call: TRBD2
cdr3_length: 18
clone_size: .
cdr3_nt: TGCGCCAGCAGCTTGGTCGCGGGGGGCCGGGGGAACACCGGGGAGCTGTTTTTT
cdr3_aa: CASSLVAGGRGNTGELFF

j_call: TRBJ1-2
v_call: TRBV5-3
d_call: .
cdr3_length: 13
clone_size: .
cdr3_nt: TGTGCCAGAAGCCTCAGACAGAACTATGGCTACACCTTC
cdr3_aa: CARSLRQNYGYTF

j_call: TRBJ2-5
v_call: TRBV11-2
d_call: TRBD2
cdr3_length: 12
clone_size: .
cdr3_nt: TGTGCCAGCAGGATGGGGGGGGAGACCCAGTACTTC
cdr3_aa: CASRMGGETQYF

j_call: TRBJ2-5
v_call: TRBV5-1
d_call: TRBD2
cdr3_length: 16
clone_size: few
cdr3_nt: TGCGCCAGCAGCTTGGGACTAGCGGAGGCGGGGGAGACCCAGTACTTC
cdr3_aa: CASSLGLAEAGETQYF

j_call: TRBJ1-1
v_call: TRBV6-5
d_call: .
cdr3_length: 15
clone_size: .
cdr3_nt: TGTGCCAGCAGTTACTCCCCGGCAGGGAACACTGAAGCTTTCTTT
cdr3_aa: CASSYSPAGNTEAFF

j_call: TRBJ1-2
v_call: TRBV28
d_call: TRBD1
cdr3_length: 15
clone_size: .
cdr3_nt: TGTGCCAGCAGTTCAACGACAGGGGTCCTCTATGGCTACACCTTC
cdr3_aa: CASSSTTGVLYGYTF

j_call: TRBJ2-7
v_call: TRBV28
d_call: TRBD2
cdr3_length: 16
clone_size: .
cdr3_nt: TGTGCCAGCAGTCCCTCCGGGGGGAGGAGCTCCTACGAGCAGTACTTC
cdr3_aa: CASSPSGGRSSYEQYF

j_call: TRBJ2-5
v_call: TRBV25-1
d_call: TRBD1
cdr3_length: 14
clone_size: .
cdr3_nt: TGTGCCAGCAGTTACGGACAGGGGGCAGAGACCCAGTACTTC
cdr3_aa: CASSYGQGAETQYF

j_call: TRBJ1-4
v_call: TRBV15
d_call: .
cdr3_length: 16
clone_size: .
cdr3_nt: TGTGCCACCAGCAGAGACCCTGGGAGGGGGAATGAAAAACTGTTTTTT
cdr3_aa: CATSRDPGRGNEKLFF

j_call: TRBJ2-6
v_call: TRBV21-1
d_call: .
cdr3_length: 17
clone_size: .
cdr3_nt: TGTGCCAGCACCTCGGGACAGGGGATCTCTGGGGCCAACGTCCTGACTTTC
cdr3_aa: CASTSGQGISGANVLTF

j_call: TRBJ2-5
v_call: TRBV23-1
d_call: .
cdr3_length: 14
clone_size: .
cdr3_nt: TGCGCCACCTTTATTCGGACAGACCAAGAGACCCAGTACTTC
cdr3_aa: CATFIRTDQETQYF

j_call: TRBJ2-5
v_call: TRBV27
d_call: TRBD1
cdr3_length: 14
clone_size: .
cdr3_nt: TGTGCCAGCAGAAAGGGACAGGGGCAAGAGACCCAGTACTTC
cdr3_aa: CASRKGQGQETQYF

j_call: TRBJ2-1
v_call: TRBV7-3
d_call: TRBD2
cdr3_length: 16
clone_size: .
cdr3_nt: TGTGCCAGCAGCACCTGGGTAGCGGGAGGGCCCAAGGAGCAGTTCTTC
cdr3_aa: CASSTWVAGGPKEQFF

j_call: TRBJ2-4
v_call: TRBV28
d_call: .
cdr3_length: 13
clone_size: .
cdr3_nt: TGTGCCAGCAGTTTTCTAGCCAAAAACATTCAGTACTTC
cdr3_aa: CASSFLAKNIQYF

j_call: TRBJ1-2
v_call: TRBV5-6
d_call: TRBD1
cdr3_length: 16
clone_size: .
cdr3_nt: TGTGCCAGCAGCGATGTCACAGGGGGAGATAACTATGGCTACACCTTC
cdr3_aa: CASSDVTGGDNYGYTF

j_call: TRBJ2-1
v_call: TRBV30
d_call: .
cdr3_length: 13
clone_size: .
cdr3_nt: TGTGCCTGGAGTCCCCCCGGACTACTCGAGCAGTTCTTC
cdr3_aa: CAWSPPGLLEQFF

j_call: TRBJ2-7
v_call: TRBV4-2
d_call: TRBD2
cdr3_length: 16
clone_size: .
cdr3_nt: TGTGCCAGCAGCCAAGATGGGACTAGCGGGAGTTACGAGCAGTACTTC
cdr3_aa: CASSQDGTSGSYEQYF

j_call: TRBJ1-2
v_call: TRBV2
d_call: TRBD1
cdr3_length: 15
clone_size: .
cdr3_nt: TGTGCCAGCACCACAGGGGGGTTGAATAGCTATGGCTACACCTTC
cdr3_aa: CASTTGGLNSYGYTF

j_call: TRBJ2-3
v_call: TRBV7-6
d_call: TRBD2
cdr3_length: 16
clone_size: .
cdr3_nt: TGTGCCAGCAGCTTAGGTACTAGCGGGAGCACAGATACGCAGTATTTT
cdr3_aa: CASSLGTSGSTDTQYF

j_call: TRBJ1-3
v_call: TRBV28
d_call: TRBD1
cdr3_length: 19
clone_size: .
cdr3_nt: TGTGCCAGCAGTTTGCCGACCCCCCGGGACAGGGGTCTTGGAAACACCATATATTTT
cdr3_aa: CASSLPTPRDRGLGNTIYF

j_call: TRBJ2-3
v_call: TRBV6-4
d_call: .
cdr3_length: 13
clone_size: .
cdr3_nt: TGTGCCAGCAGGATGGCGGGATCAGATACGCAGTATTTT
cdr3_aa: CASRMAGSDTQYF

j_call: TRBJ2-7
v_call: TRBV11-2
d_call: TRBD1
cdr3_length: 16
clone_size: .
cdr3_nt: TGTGCCAGCAGCTTAGGGTTGAGACAGGGTACGGACGAGCAGTACTTC
cdr3_aa: CASSLGLRQGTDEQYF

j_call: TRBJ2-3
v_call: TRBV11-3
d_call: TRBD2
cdr3_length: 16
clone_size: .
cdr3_nt: TGTGCCAGCAGTCCCAGCGGGAGTGGGAGCACAGATACGCAGTATTTT
cdr3_aa: CASSPSGSGSTDTQYF

j_call: TRBJ1-5
v_call: TRBV7-9
d_call: .
cdr3_length: 13
clone_size: .
cdr3_nt: TGTGCCAGCAGCTTAGAGGCAGGTCAGCCCCAGCATTTT
cdr3_aa: CASSLEAGQPQHF

j_call: TRBJ2-1
v_call: TRBV9
d_call: .
cdr3_length: 12
clone_size: .
cdr3_nt: TGTGCCAGCAGCGCCAACAGGGATGAGCAGTTCTTC
cdr3_aa: CASSANRDEQFF

j_call: TRBJ2-6
v_call: TRBV10-3
d_call: .
cdr3_length: 17
clone_size: .
cdr3_nt: TGTGCCATCAGTGAGTCAGGAGAACTCTCTGGGGCCAACGTCCTGACTTTC
cdr3_aa: CAISESGELSGANVLTF